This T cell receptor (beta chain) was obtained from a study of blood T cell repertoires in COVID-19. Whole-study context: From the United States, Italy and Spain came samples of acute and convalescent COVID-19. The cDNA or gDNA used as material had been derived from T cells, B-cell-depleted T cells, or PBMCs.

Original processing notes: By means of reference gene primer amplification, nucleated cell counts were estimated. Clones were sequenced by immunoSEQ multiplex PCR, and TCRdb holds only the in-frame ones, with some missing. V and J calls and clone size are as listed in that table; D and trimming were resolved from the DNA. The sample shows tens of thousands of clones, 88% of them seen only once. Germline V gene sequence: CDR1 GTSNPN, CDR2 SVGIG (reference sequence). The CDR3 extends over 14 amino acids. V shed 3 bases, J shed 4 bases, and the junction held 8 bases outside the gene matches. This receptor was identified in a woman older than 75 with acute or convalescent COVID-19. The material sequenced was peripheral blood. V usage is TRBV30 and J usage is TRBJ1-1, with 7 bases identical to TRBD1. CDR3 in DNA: TGTGCCTGGAGGCTGGACAGGTTGTTCACTGAAGCTTTCTTT. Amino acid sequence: CAWRLDRLFTEAFF.